Below, 19 T cell receptor beta chains from the same sample are listed, as sequenced in a study of blood T cells in healthy people across ages. Together with a sample-barcoded 5' primer, a J-beta primer mix was included in a second PCR lasting roughly 6 to 12 cycles. Each CDR3 protein is one row after TCRdb ran MiXCR on the 5' RACE reads. The repertoire holds about 940,000 distinct CDR3 sequences, with roughly 52% as singletons. What was sequenced was blood. These TCRs come from a man under 40 in good health.

The chain carries TRBV29-1 and TRBJ1-1, with D possibly being TRBD1 (6 bases). The CDR3 runs to 13 residues. Looked up from germline, CDR1 is SQVTM and CDR2 is ANQGSEA. V lost 6 bases to trimming and J lost 4 bases, with 15 bases between them. The CDR3 here is CSVGGGQTTEAFF. The CDR3 coding sequence is TGCAGCGTGGGGGGGGGCCAAACCACTGAAGCTTTCTTT.

The rearrangement links TRBV7-9 to TRBJ1-6; a weak D match, TRBD1 (5 bases). There are 12 residues in the CDR3. V shed 1 base and J shed 13 bases, with 8 bases lying between them. Germline V gene lookup returns CDR1 SEHNR and CDR2 FQNEAQ (reference sequence). The DNA of the CDR3 is TGTGCCAGCAGCTTAGGGGGGGTTCCCCTCCACTTT. This sequence encodes CASSLGGVPLHF. Supplemented by reference TRBV7-9 and TRBJ1-6, the full variable domain reads DTGVSQNPRHKITKRGQNVTFRCDPISEHNRLYWYRQTLGQGPEFLTYFQNEAQLEKSRLLSDRFSAERPKGSFSTLEIQRTEQGDSAMYLCASSLGGVPLHFGNGTRLTVT.

CDR3 sequence: CSAGQDSNQPQHF. CDR3 sequence (DNA): TGCAGTGCGGGACAGGATAGCAATCAGCCCCAGCATTTT. The chain has TRBV20-1 and TRBJ1-5; 8 bases match TRBD1. This CDR3 comprises 13 residues. With 6 bases clipped from V and 0 bases from J, the junction kept 1 base outside the gene matches. The germline CDR1 and CDR2 sequences are DFQATT and SNEGSKA (reference sequence).

About this clonotype: This could be a read error, since a much larger clone is one nucleotide away. V usage is TRBV10-3 and J usage is TRBJ1-2; TRBD1 is a possible D gene (6 bases). CDR1 is ENHRY, CDR2 SYGVKD, per germline. The CDR3 has 13 amino acids. Between the trimmed V and J ends, which lost 8 bases and 4 bases, there was a span of 14 bases. The DNA of the CDR3 is TGTGCCATCGCGTATATGGGGGCCTATGGCTACACCTTC. Amino acids: CAIAYMGAYGYTF.

This clonotype was observed a few times. The chain recombines TRBV28 with TRBJ1-5; 8 bases match TRBD1. Losses at the gene ends were 5 bases for V and 6 bases for J; bases not matched to a gene: 3. CDR1 MDHEN and CDR2 SYDVKM come from the germline V gene. CDR3 length: 13 amino acids. CDR3 region: CASSGQGSQPQHF. The CDR3 DNA follows: TGTGCCAGCAGTGGACAGGGAAGTCAGCCCCAGCATTTT.

This rearrangement joins TRBV2 to TRBJ2-3; D is perhaps TRBD2 (5 bases). V lost 4 bases and J lost 8, with 10 bases in between. In germline, CDR1 is SNHLY, CDR2 FYNNEI. This CDR3 contains 12 residues. CDR3 residues: CASSGSGSTQYF. The CDR3 DNA follows: TGTGCCAGCAGTGGTTCGGGGAGTACGCAGTATTTT.

V and J are TRBV20-1 and TRBJ2-4; maybe TRBD2 (6 bases). Trimming left V 6 bases short and J 8 bases short, with 23 bases between. CDR3 size: 15 residues. Per the germline V gene, CDR1 is DFQATT and CDR2 is SNEGSKA (reference sequence). In DNA, the CDR3 is TGCAGTGCCGCAACCCTCAGACTAGGCTTGCACATTCAGTACTTC. Protein: CSAATLRLGLHIQYF.

This rearrangement joins TRBV5-1 to TRBJ2-2; D is ambiguous. Per the germline V gene, CDR1 is SGHRS and CDR2 is YFSETQ. With 0 bases removed from V and 2 bases from J, the gap between germline ends came to 14 bases. The CDR3 extends over 17 amino acids. The CDR3, as DNA: TGCGCCAGCAGCTTGGCGTTTGGGTCTACAAACACCGGGGAGCTGTTTTTT. Protein sequence: CASSLAFGSTNTGELFF.

The rearrangement joins TRBV20-1 to TRBJ2-5, with TRBD2 as a possible D gene (6 bases). The CDR3 sequence is 13 residues long. V was trimmed by 5 bases and J by 1 base, leaving 11 bases between them. The germline CDR1 and CDR2 sequences are DFQATT and SNEGSKA (reference sequence). CDR3 in amino acids: CSALATVQETQYF. As DNA, the CDR3 is TGCAGTGCTCTAGCGACAGTCCAAGAGACCCAGTACTTC.

The rearrangement links TRBV27 to TRBJ1-5, with D possibly being TRBD1 (5 bases). The germline V gene has CDR1 MNHEY and CDR2 SMNVEV (reference sequence). Trimming removed 3 bases at V and 4 bases at J, with 19 bases between. The CDR3 consists of 17 residues. The CDR3 spells CASSFGGAGARNQPQHF. The CDR3 DNA reads TGTGCCAGCAGTTTTGGAGGGGCTGGGGCACGAAATCAGCCCCAGCATTTT.

The J gene is TRBJ1-6, the V gene TRBV28, with a weak D call TRBD1 (6 bases). CDR1 MDHEN and CDR2 SYDVKM come from the germline V gene. With 6 bases removed from V and 7 bases from J, the gap between germline ends came to 16 bases. This CDR3 is 15 amino acids long. CDR3: CASRPGQGRNSPLHF. In DNA, the CDR3 is TGTGCCAGCAGGCCCGGGCAGGGGAGGAATTCACCCCTCCACTTT.

The CDR3 is CASQLAGSDEQFF. The DNA for the CDR3 is TGTGCCAGCCAGCTTGCGGGGTCAGATGAGCAGTTCTTC. J is TRBJ2-1 and V is TRBV6-2 or TRBV6-3, with D possibly TRBD2 on 6 matching bases. This CDR3 is 13 amino acids long. Trimming removed 8 bases at V and 8 bases at J, with 16 bases between. Per germline, CDR1 MNHEY and CDR2 SVGEGT.

This clonotype was seen many times. This chain uses TRBV15 with TRBJ2-7; no reliable D call. The germline gives CDR1 LNHNV, CDR2 YYDKDF (reference sequence). V lost 4 bases, J lost 7 bases, and 8 bases lay in between. CDR3 length: 11 residues. The chain's CDR3 is CATSIAREQYF. The CDR3 DNA follows: TGTGCCACCAGCATTGCCAGGGAGCAGTACTTC.

The chain couples TRBV7-8 to TRBJ2-3; D is possibly TRBD1 (6 bases). This CDR3 is 17 amino acids long. The germline V gene encodes CDR1 SGHVS and CDR2 FQNEAQ. V was shortened by 4 bases and J by 4 bases, with 21 bases between the two germline ends. The CDR3 nucleotides read TGTGCCAGCAGCTGGGGGCCACTTAGGCAAGGGTCAGATACGCAGTATTTT. Protein: CASSWGPLRQGSDTQYF.

The chain joins TRBV4-1 to TRBJ2-3; the match to TRBD2 covers 8 bases. The junction had 9 bases not matched to a gene; V was cut back by 1 base and J by 3 bases. Germline assignment: CDR1 MGHRA and CDR2 YSYEKL. The CDR3 contains 17 residues. CDR3 bases: TGCGCCAGCAGCCAAGTACCCCAGCGGGGGTTGACAGATACGCAGTATTTT. Amino acids: CASSQVPQRGLTDTQYF.

In the case of this clonotype: One junction end disagrees with the germline gene, perhaps due to a read error. This rearrangement joins TRBV5-1 to TRBJ1-5; perhaps TRBD1 as D (5 bases). The CDR3 has 14 residues. Germline-derived CDR1 and CDR2 are SGHRS and YFSETQ. CDR3 loop: CASSSDSSNHPQHF. Written as DNA, the CDR3 is TGCGCCAGCAGCTCCGACAGTAGCAATCACCCCCAGCATTTT.

This chain links TRBV20-1 with TRBJ2-3, with D possibly being TRBD1 or TRBD2 (5 bases each). The CDR3 is 12 amino acids. The V gene's germline CDR1 is DFQATT and CDR2 SNEGSKA (reference sequence). V lost 6 bases to trimming and J lost 6 bases, with 13 bases between them. The CDR3 DNA is TGCAGTGCGCCCAAATGGGGGGATACGCAGTATTTT. Translating it yields CSAPKWGDTQYF.

A remark on this clonotype: At one boundary the junction diverges from the germline segment, which might be a read error. The rearrangement joins TRBV20-1 to TRBJ1-6, with D possibly being TRBD1 (6 bases). Germline V lookup: CDR1 DFQATT, CDR2 SNEGSKA (reference sequence). The CDR3 loop spans 15 amino acids. The CDR3 DNA reads as TGCAGTGCGAGGGGGGGAAGCTCCTATGATTCACCCCTCCACTTT. Translation: CSARGGSSYDSPLHF.

This clonotype was seen more than once but under ten times. The chain carries TRBV18 and TRBJ2-5; 7 bases align to TRBD1. Trimming at V came to 8 bases and at J to 5 bases, leaving 8 bases not matched to a gene. This CDR3 spans 13 amino acids. Germline loops: CDR1 KGHSH, CDR2 LQKENI. The CDR3 coding sequence is TGTGCCAGCCATGACAGGGTCCAGGAGACCCAGTACTTC. Amino acids: CASHDRVQETQYF. Full variable domain (remainder filled in from reference TRBV18 and TRBJ2-5): NAGVMQNPRHLVRRRGQEARLRCSPMKGHSHVYWYRQLPEEGLKFMVYLQKENIIDESGMPKERFSAEFPKEGPSILRIQQVVRGDSAAYFCASHDRVQETQYFGPGTRLLVL.